A selection of T cell receptor beta chains follows, all from one sample in a study of Tregs in tolerant kidney transplant recipients. TCRdb's table, derived via immunoSEQ multiplex PCR, lists solely in-frame clones and lacks some. The table has 200,000 to 300,000 clones, 80% to 85% seen once. The sample taken for sequencing was CD4+ T cells from blood. The receptors were gathered from a human donor in good health. CDR3s leave out the opening cysteine and the closing phenylalanine or tryptophan. D genes are given only for firm matches. Clone size appears in some rows only: once, few, many, or a class for an expanded clone.

j_call | v_call | clone_size | d_call | cdr3_aa
TRBJ2-7 | TRBV5-4 | . | TRBD1 | ASSSPGTASYEQY
TRBJ1-1 | TRBV4-1 | . | . | ASSQDEWSYTEAF
TRBJ2-3 | TRBV19 | once | TRBD2 | ASSTLAGGPINTQY
TRBJ2-7 | TRBV5-1 | . | TRBD1 | ASSTYPRDRDEQY
TRBJ2-7 | TRBV5-1 | few | TRBD1 | ASSLNRGSYEQY
TRBJ2-1 | TRBV5-1 | . | TRBD2 | ASSLDGGGEQF
TRBJ2-2 | TRBV9 | . | TRBD2 | ASSDRGLAVNTGELF
TRBJ2-7 | TRBV10-3 | . | . | AIRPGSGPFREQY
TRBJ2-7 | TRBV18 | . | TRBD1 | ASSSPGQGSGEQY
TRBJ2-7 | TRBV18 | . | TRBD2 | ASSLRPSGSDEQY
TRBJ2-1 | TRBV7-9 | . | . | ASSPSQGPYNEQF
TRBJ2-1 | TRBV20-1 | . | . | SAEGVREQF
TRBJ2-7 | TRBV7-3 | . | . | ASSLTTGLLGGEQY
TRBJ1-1 | TRBV7-9 | . | . | ASSPRDENTEAF
TRBJ1-2 | TRBV6-6 | . | . | ASRGGVYSYGYT
TRBJ2-1 | TRBV11-2 | . | TRBD2 | ASTRLAGHNEQF
TRBJ2-5 | TRBV11-1 | . | TRBD2 | ASSLRTSGGAQTQY
TRBJ1-2 | TRBV7-9 | . | . | ASSLETAPGGYT
TRBJ1-5 | TRBV30 | . | . | AWSAGTNHQPQH
TRBJ2-3 | TRBV6-1 | . | . | ASSERDLGDADTQY
TRBJ1-4 | TRBV30 | . | TRBD1 | AWSKDRGLTNEKLF
TRBJ2-3 | TRBV5-1 | . | TRBD1 | ASSLDRDRGTDTQY
TRBJ2-7 | TRBV6-5 | . | . | ASSNSYEQY
TRBJ2-3 | TRBV5-1 | . | TRBD2 | ASSLEAGGSTDTQY
TRBJ1-1 | TRBV6-5 | . | . | ASSERGGAEAF
TRBJ1-4 | TRBV4-2 | few | . | ASSQQVLMRKLF
TRBJ1-1 | TRBV6-1 | . | . | ASSEYIGVATEAF
TRBJ2-6 | TRBV19 | once | TRBD1 | ASSIGQGAGANVLT
TRBJ2-1 | TRBV7-3 | few | TRBD2 | ASSFSGTSDPYNEQF